This T cell receptor (beta chain) was observed in a study of T-cell reconstitution after alpha-beta-depleted transplantation in children. General study findings and limits: Hyperexpanded clones declined; after one year, newly produced T cells mostly supplied diversity.

Unique molecular identifiers were used to barcode this TCRbeta library. TCRdb used MiXCR to reprocess the PCR reads, holding one entry per CDR3 protein. The table includes roughly 350,000 distinct CDR3 sequences, around 15% detected once. Germline V gene data show CDR1 as SGHRS and CDR2 as YFSETQ. CDR3 size: 14 residues. Trimming took off 5 bases at V and 2 bases at J, with 14 bases between the two ends. With regard to this clonotype: The antigen remains unidentified.

This sequence originates from a male patient between 2 and 15 years old who had a stem cell transplant for acute lymphoblastic leukemia, so the T cells may come from the graft donor. Sample: PBMCs, mostly from graft donor cells, taken 360 days after TCRalphabeta/CD19-depleted stem cell transplant. The chain joins TRBV5-1 to TRBJ2-7, with D perhaps given as TRBD1 or TRBD2 (5 bases each). The CDR3 DNA follows: TGCGCCAGCAGTCGCCGGGACGGAACCTACGAGCAGTACTTC. Translation: CASSRRDGTYEQYF.